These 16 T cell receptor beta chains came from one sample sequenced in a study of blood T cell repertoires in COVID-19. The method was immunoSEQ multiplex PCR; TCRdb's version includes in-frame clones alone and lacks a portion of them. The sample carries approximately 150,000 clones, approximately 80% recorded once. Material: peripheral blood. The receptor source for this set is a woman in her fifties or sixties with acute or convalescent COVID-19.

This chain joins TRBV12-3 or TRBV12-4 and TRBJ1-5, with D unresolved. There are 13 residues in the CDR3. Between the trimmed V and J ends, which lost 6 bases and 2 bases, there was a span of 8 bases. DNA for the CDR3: TGTGCCAGCAGGCCCGAGGGCAATCAGCCCCAGCATTTT. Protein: CASRPEGNQPQHF.

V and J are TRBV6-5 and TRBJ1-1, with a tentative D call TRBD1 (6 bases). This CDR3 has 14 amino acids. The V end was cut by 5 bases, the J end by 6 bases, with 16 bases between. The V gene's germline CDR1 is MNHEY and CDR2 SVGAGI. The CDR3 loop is CASSIDRQRAEAFF. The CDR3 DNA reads TGTGCCAGCAGTATAGACAGGCAACGGGCTGAAGCTTTCTTT.

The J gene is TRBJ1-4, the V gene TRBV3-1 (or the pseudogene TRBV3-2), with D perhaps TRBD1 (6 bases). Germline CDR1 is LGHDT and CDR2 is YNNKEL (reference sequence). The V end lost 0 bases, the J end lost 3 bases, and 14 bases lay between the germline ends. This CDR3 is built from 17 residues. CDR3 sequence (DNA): TGTGCCAGCAGCCAAGACCGGCTTAGGACAGCTAATGAAAAACTGTTTTTT. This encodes CASSQDRLRTANEKLFF.

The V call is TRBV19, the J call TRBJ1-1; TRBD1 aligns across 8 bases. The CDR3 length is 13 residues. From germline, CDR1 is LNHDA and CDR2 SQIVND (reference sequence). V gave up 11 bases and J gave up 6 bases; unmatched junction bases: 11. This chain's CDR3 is CAVHRGGLSEAFF. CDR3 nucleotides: TGTGCCGTCCACAGGGGGGGTTTGTCTGAAGCTTTCTTT.

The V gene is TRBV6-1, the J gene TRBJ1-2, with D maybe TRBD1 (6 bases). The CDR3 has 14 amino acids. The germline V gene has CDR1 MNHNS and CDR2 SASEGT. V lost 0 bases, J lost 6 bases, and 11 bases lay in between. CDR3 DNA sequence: TGTGCCAGCAGTGAAGCGACTACAGGGCATGGCTACACCTTC. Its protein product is CASSEATTGHGYTF.

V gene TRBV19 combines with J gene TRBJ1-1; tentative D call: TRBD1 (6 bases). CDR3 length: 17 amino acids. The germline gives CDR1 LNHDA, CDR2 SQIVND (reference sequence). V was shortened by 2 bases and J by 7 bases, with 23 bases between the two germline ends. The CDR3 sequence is CASSISVYGQPNFEAFF. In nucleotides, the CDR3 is TGTGCCAGTAGTATAAGTGTGTATGGACAGCCTAATTTTGAAGCTTTCTTT.

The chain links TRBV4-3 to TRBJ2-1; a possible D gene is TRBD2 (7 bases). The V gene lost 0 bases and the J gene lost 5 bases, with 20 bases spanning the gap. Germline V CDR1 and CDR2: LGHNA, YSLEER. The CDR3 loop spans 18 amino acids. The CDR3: CASSQDPAGGRGDNEQFF. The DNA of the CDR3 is TGCGCCAGCAGCCAAGATCCGGCCGGGGGCCGGGGGGACAATGAGCAGTTCTTC.

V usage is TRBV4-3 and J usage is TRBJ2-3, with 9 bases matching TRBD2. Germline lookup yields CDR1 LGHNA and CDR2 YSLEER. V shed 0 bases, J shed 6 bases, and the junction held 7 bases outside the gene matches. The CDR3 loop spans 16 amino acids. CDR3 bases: TGCGCCAGCAGCCAAGATCGGGCGGGGGGGATTGATACGCAGTATTTT. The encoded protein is CASSQDRAGGIDTQYF.

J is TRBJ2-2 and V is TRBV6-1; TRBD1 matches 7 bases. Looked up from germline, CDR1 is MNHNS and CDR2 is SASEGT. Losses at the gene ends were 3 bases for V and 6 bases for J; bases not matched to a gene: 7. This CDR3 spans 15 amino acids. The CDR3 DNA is TGTGCCAGCAGTGACGGGGACAGAGTAGCCGGGGAGCTGTTTTTT. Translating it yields CASSDGDRVAGELFF.

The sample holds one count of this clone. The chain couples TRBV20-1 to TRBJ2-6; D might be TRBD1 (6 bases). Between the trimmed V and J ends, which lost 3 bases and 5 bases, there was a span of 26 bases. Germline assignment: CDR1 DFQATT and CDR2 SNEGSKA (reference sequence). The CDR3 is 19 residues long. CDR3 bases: TGCAGTGCTAGTCCCGAAGACAGGCCTCTAGCTTTTCGGGCCAACGTCCTGACTTTC. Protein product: CSASPEDRPLAFRANVLTF.

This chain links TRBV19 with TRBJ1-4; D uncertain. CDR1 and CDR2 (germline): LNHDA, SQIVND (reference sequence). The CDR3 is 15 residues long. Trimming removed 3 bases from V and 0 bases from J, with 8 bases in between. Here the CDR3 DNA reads TGTGCCAGTAGTATCGTACAAACAACTAATGAAAAACTGTTTTTT. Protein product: CASSIVQTTNEKLFF.

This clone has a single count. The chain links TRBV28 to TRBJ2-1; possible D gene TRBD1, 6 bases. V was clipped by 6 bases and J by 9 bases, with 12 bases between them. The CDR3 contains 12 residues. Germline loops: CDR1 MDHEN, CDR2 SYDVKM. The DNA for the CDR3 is TGTGCCAGCAGCCACAGGGTGAGTGAGCAGTTCTTC. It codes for CASSHRVSEQFF.

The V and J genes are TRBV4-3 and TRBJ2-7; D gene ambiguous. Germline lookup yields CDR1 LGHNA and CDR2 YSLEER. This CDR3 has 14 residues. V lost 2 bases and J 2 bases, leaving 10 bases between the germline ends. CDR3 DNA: TGCGCCAGCAGCCAAATGAGTGCGCCCTACGAGCAGTACTTC. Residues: CASSQMSAPYEQYF.

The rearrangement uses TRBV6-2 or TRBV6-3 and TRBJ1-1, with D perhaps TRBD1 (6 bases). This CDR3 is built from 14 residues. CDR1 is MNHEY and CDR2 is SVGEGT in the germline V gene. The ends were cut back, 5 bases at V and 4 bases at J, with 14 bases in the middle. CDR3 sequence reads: CASSPQTQGTEAFF. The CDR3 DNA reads TGTGCCAGCAGTCCGCAAACACAGGGCACTGAAGCTTTCTTT.

This CDR3 is CASSLNQDQPQHF. CDR3 coding DNA: TGTGCCAGCAGCTTAAACCAGGATCAGCCCCAGCATTTT. The chain employs TRBV7-2 and TRBJ1-5; D is unresolved. The germline V and J ends were trimmed by 2 bases and 5 bases, with 7 bases remaining between them. Germline V gene sequence: CDR1 SGHTA, CDR2 FQGNSA. This CDR3 has 13 residues.

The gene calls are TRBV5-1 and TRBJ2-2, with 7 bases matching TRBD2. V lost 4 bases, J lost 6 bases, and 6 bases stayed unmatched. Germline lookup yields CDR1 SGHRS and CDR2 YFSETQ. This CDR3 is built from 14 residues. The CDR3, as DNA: TGCGCCAGCAGCCTCGAGAGCGGGGCCGGGGAGCTGTTTTTT. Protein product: CASSLESGAGELFF.